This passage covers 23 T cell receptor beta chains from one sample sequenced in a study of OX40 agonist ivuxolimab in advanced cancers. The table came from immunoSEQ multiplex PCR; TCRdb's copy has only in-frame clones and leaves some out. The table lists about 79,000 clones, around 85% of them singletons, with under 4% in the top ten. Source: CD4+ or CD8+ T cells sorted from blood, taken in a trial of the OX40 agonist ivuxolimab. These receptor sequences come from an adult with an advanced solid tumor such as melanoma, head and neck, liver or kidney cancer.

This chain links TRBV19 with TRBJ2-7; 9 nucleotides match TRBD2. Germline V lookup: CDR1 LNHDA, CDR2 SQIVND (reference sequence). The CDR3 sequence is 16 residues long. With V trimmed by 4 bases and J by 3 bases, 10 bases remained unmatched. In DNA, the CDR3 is TGTGCCAGTAGTAAAACCGGGACTAGCAATAACTACGAGCAGTACTTC. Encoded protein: CASSKTGTSNNYEQYF.

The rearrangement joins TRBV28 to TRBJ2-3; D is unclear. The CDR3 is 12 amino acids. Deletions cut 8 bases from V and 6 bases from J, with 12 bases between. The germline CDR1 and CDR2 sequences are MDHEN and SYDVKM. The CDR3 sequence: CASSVQRDTQYF. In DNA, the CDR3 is TGTGCCAGCTCCGTTCAAAGGGATACGCAGTATTTT.

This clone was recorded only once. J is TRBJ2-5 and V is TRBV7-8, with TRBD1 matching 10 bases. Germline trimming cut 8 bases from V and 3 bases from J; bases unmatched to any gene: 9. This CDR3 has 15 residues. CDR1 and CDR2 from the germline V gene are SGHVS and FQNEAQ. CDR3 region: CASRYTGTGEETQYF. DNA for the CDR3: TGTGCCAGCCGATACACCGGGACAGGGGAAGAGACCCAGTACTTC.

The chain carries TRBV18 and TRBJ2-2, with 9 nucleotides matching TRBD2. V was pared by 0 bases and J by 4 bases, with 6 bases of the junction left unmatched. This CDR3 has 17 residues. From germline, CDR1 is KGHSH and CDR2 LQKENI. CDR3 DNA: TGTGCCAGCTCACCACCCATAGCGGGAGTGCTCACCGGGGAGCTGTTTTTT. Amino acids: CASSPPIAGVLTGELFF.

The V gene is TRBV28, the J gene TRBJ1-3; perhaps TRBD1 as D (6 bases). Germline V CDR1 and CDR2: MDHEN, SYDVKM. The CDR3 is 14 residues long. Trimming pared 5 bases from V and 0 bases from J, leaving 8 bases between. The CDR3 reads CASSRDNSGNTIYF. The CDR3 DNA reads TGTGCCAGCAGTCGGGACAACTCTGGAAACACCATATATTTT.

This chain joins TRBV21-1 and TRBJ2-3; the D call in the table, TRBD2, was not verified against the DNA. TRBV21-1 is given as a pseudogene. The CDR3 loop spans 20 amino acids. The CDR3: CASSKALWGRAGGLPDTQYF. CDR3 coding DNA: TGTGCCAGCAGCAAAGCGCTTTGGGGTAGAGCGGGAGGGTTACCAGATACGCAGTATTTT.

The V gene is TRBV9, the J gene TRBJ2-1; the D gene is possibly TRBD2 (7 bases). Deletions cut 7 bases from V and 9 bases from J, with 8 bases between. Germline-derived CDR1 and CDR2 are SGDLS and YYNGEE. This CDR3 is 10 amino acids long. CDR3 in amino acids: CASGGAEQFF. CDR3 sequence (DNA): TGTGCCAGCGGGGGGGCTGAGCAGTTCTTC.

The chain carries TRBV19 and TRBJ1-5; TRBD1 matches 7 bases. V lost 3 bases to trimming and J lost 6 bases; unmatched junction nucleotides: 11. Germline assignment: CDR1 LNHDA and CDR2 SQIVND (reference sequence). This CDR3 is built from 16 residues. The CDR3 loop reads CASSITPTGSGQPQHF. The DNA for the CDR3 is TGTGCCAGTAGTATTACCCCGACAGGGTCTGGTCAGCCCCAGCATTTT.

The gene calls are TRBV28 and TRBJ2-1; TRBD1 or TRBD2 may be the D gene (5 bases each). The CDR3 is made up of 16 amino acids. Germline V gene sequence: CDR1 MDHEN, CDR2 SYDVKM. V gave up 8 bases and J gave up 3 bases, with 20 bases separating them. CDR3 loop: CASALPAEGNYNEQFF. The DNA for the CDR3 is TGTGCCAGCGCTCTCCCGGCCGAGGGGAACTACAATGAGCAGTTCTTC.

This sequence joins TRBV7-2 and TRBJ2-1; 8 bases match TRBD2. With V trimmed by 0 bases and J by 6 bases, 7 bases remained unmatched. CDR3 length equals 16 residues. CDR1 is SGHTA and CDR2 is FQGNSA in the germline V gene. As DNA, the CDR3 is TGTGCCAGCAGCTTAGCGCCCAGCGGGAGAGCCAATGAGCAGTTCTTC. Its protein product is CASSLAPSGRANEQFF.

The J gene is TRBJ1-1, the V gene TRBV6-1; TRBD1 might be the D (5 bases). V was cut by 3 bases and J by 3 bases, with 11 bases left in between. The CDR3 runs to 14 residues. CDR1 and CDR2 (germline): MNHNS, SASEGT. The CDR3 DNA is TGTGCCAGCAGTGAGTTCAGGGTGGACACTGAAGCTTTCTTT. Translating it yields CASSEFRVDTEAFF.

As DNA, the CDR3 is TGTGCCAGCAGTTTAGCGTTTGGCCTGAACACCGGGGAGCTGTTTTTT. It translates to CASSLAFGLNTGELFF. The chain joins TRBV27 to TRBJ2-2; D gene uncertain. Germline CDR1 reads MNHEY; CDR2 reads SMNVEV (reference sequence). The germline V and J ends were trimmed by 2 bases and 1 base, with 11 bases remaining between them. This CDR3 is 16 amino acids long.

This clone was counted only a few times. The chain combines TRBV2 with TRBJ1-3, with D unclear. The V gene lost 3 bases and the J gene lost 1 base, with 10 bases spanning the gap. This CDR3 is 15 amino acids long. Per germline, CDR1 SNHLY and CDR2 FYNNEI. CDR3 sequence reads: CASSEGRTSGNTIYF. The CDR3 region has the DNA TGTGCCAGCAGTGAGGGCAGGACGTCTGGAAACACCATATATTTT.

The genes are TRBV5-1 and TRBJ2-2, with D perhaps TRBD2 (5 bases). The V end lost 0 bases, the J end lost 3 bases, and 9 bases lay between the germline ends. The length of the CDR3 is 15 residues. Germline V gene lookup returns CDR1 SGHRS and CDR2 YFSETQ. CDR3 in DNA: TGCGCCAGCAGCTTGGGACGGGGAGACACCGGGGAGCTGTTTTTT. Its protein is CASSLGRGDTGELFF.

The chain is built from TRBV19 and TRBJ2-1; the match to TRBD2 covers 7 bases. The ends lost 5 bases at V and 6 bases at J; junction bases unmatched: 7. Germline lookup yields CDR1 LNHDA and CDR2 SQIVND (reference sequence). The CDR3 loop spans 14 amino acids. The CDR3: CASSLQTSSNEQFF. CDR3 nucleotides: TGTGCCAGTAGTCTCCAGACTAGCAGCAATGAGCAGTTCTTC.

The CDR3 sequence is CASRLNRVRETQYF. CDR3 DNA: TGTGCCAGCAGGCTAAACAGGGTACGAGAGACCCAGTACTTC. The chain links TRBV6-1 to TRBJ2-5, with D possibly matching TRBD1 (6 bases). Trimming pared 6 bases from V and 4 bases from J, leaving 15 bases between. CDR1 MNHNS and CDR2 SASEGT come from the germline V gene. The length of the CDR3 is 14 residues.

CDR3: CASGQGTQYF. In DNA, the CDR3 is TGTGCCAGCGGTCAGGGGACCCAGTACTTC. This chain uses TRBV2 with TRBJ2-5; tentative D call: TRBD1 (5 bases). The germline V and J ends were trimmed by 8 bases and 7 bases, with 8 bases remaining between them. Germline V gene sequence: CDR1 SNHLY, CDR2 FYNNEI. This CDR3 contains 10 residues.

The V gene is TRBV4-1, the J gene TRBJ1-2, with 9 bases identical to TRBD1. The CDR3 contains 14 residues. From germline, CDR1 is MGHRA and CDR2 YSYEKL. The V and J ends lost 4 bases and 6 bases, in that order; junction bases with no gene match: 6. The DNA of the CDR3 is TGCGCCAGCAGCCGGCCGGGACAGGGTCATGGCTACACCTTC. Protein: CASSRPGQGHGYTF.

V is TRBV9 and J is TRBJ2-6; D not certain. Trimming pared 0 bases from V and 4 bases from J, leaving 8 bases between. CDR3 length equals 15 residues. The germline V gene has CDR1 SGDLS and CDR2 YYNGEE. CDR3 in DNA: TGTGCCAGCAGCGTAGTGTCTCTCGGGGCCAACGTCCTGACTTTC. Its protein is CASSVVSLGANVLTF. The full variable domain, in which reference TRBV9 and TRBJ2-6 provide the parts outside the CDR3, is DSGVTQTPKHLITATGQRVTLRCSPRSGDLSVYWYQQSLDQGLQFLIQYYNGEERAKGNILERFSAQQFPDLHSELNLSSLELGDSALYFCASSVVSLGANVLTFGAGSRLTVL.

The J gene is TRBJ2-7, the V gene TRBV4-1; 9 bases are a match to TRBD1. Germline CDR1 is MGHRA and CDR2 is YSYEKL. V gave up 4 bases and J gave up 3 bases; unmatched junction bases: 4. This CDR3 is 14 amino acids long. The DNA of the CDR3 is TGCGCCAGCAGCCTCCGGGACAGGGACTACGAGCAGTACTTC. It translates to CASSLRDRDYEQYF.

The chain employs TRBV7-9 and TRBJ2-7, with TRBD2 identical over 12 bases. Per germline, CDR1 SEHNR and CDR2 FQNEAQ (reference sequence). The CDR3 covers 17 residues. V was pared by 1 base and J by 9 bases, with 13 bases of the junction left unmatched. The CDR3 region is CASSLVFVTSGSRGQYF. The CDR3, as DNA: TGTGCCAGCAGCTTAGTCTTCGTGACTAGCGGGAGCCGGGGGCAGTACTTC.

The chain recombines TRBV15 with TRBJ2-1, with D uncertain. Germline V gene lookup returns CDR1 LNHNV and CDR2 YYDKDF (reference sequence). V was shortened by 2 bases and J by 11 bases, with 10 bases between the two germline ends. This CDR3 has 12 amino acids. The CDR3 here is CATSRSLQKQFF. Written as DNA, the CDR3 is TGTGCCACCAGCAGATCGCTGCAAAAGCAGTTCTTC.

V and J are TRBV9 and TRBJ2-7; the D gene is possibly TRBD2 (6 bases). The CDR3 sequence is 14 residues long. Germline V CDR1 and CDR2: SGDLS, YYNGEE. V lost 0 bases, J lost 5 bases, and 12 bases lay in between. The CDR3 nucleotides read TGTGCCAGCAGCGTAGTGGCAGGCGGGGACGAGCAGTACTTC. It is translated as CASSVVAGGDEQYF.